Shown below are 22 T cell receptor beta chains from a single sample sequenced in a study of PD-1 blockade in classical Hodgkin lymphoma. Documented time point: cycle 4 day 1 (C4D1), after less than 7 weeks of nivolumab. Exposure to brentuximab vedotin varied, and each patient had relapsed following autologous stem cell transplantation. Purification of CD4+ T cells from thawed PBMCs was performed via magnetic negative selection. Measured with immunoSEQ multiplex PCR; TCRdb has only the in-frame clones, and not every one. The sample has some 10,000 clones, approximately 80% seen once. Sample: CD4+ T cells from blood, taken before the fourth cycle of nivolumab. The receptors were sampled from a human donor with classical Hodgkin lymphoma.

The V call is TRBV7-2, the J call TRBJ2-7; possibly TRBD1 for D (5 bases). The CDR3 is made up of 15 amino acids. Germline CDR1 SGHTA, CDR2 FQGNSA. The ends were cut back, 1 base at V and 5 bases at J, with 15 bases in the middle. The CDR3 DNA reads TGTGCCAGCAGCTTAGTAGGACAAGCGTCCAACGAGCAGTACTTC. It translates to CASSLVGQASNEQYF.

The genes are TRBV7-2 and TRBJ1-3, with TRBD1 matching over 7 bases. V dropped 4 bases and J dropped 0; count of bases not matched to a gene: 6. The CDR3 extends over 16 amino acids. The germline gives CDR1 SGHTA, CDR2 FQGNSA. This chain's CDR3 is CASSSTGAFSGNTIYF. For the CDR3, the DNA is TGTGCCAGCAGCTCTACAGGGGCTTTCTCTGGAAACACCATATATTTT.

The CDR3 bases are TGTGCCAGTAGCCTACAGGCCCATAATGAGCAGTTCTTC. This sequence encodes CASSLQAHNEQFF. The chain joins TRBV19 to TRBJ2-1; TRBD1 might be the D (5 bases). CDR3 length equals 13 residues. The ends were cut back, 6 bases at V and 7 bases at J, with 13 bases in the middle. CDR1 and CDR2 (germline): LNHDA, SQIVND (reference sequence).

The chain recombines TRBV4-2 with TRBJ1-3; D unresolved. CDR1 is LGHNA, CDR2 YNFKEQ, per germline. This CDR3 has 12 residues. V lost 3 bases, J lost 4 bases, and 4 bases lay in between. Here the CDR3 reads CASSQWGNTIYF. CDR3 in DNA: TGTGCCAGCAGCCAGTGGGGAAACACCATATATTTT.

The chain employs TRBV28 and TRBJ2-7; possible D gene TRBD2, 7 bases. V shed 4 bases and J shed 2 bases, with 12 bases lying between them. The CDR3 loop spans 14 amino acids. The germline V gene encodes CDR1 MDHEN and CDR2 SYDVKM. In nucleotides, the CDR3 is TGTGCCAGCAGTTCCGGGGGGCGTACCTACGAGCAGTACTTC. It specifies CASSSGGRTYEQYF.

V and J are TRBV5-1 and TRBJ2-1; possibly TRBD2 for D (6 bases). Germline lookup yields CDR1 SGHRS and CDR2 YFSETQ. This CDR3 region has 16 residues. Trimming left V 3 bases short and J 7 bases short, with 20 bases between. CDR3 sequence reads: CASSSDGGIAVNEQFF. The DNA for the CDR3 is TGCGCCAGCAGCTCGGATGGCGGGATCGCGGTGAATGAGCAGTTCTTC.

This clone came up once. The V gene is TRBV9, the J gene TRBJ2-5, with D perhaps being TRBD1 or TRBD2 (5 bases each). The germline CDR1 and CDR2 sequences are SGDLS and YYNGEE. CDR3 size: 14 residues. V lost 0 bases and J lost 4, with 10 bases in between. The CDR3 spells CASSVARGRETQYF. The CDR3 nucleotides read TGTGCCAGCAGCGTAGCTAGGGGACGAGAGACCCAGTACTTC.

J is TRBJ2-2 and V is TRBV7-2; TRBD2 agrees at 9 bases. The germline CDR1 and CDR2 sequences are SGHTA and FQGNSA. CDR3 length: 15 residues. V gave up 2 bases and J gave up 7 bases; unmatched junction bases: 5. In DNA form, the CDR3 reads TGTGCCAGCAGCTTACGACCTAGCGGGGACGGGGAGCTGTTTTTT. Residues: CASSLRPSGDGELFF.

This chain links TRBV5-1 with TRBJ2-7; D call uncertain. The CDR3 covers 11 residues. From germline, CDR1 is SGHRS and CDR2 YFSETQ. Trimming took off 2 bases at V and 4 bases at J, with 4 bases between the two ends. CDR3 region: CASSLGYEQYF. The CDR3 nucleotides are TGCGCCAGCAGCTTAGGTTACGAGCAGTACTTC.

CDR3 nucleotide sequence: TGTGCCAGCAGATCGAACACCGGGGAGCTGTTTTTT. Its translation is CASRSNTGELFF. The chain employs TRBV6-1 and TRBJ2-2; D is undetermined. The germline CDR1 and CDR2 sequences are MNHNS and SASEGT. This CDR3 contains 12 residues. Deletions cut 6 bases from V and 0 bases from J, with 2 bases between.

The V gene is TRBV7-4, the J gene TRBJ1-1; D possibly corresponds to TRBD1 (6 bases). Trimming left V 5 bases short and J 2 bases short, with 15 bases between. The CDR3 runs to 15 residues. Germline V gene lookup returns CDR1 SGHVT and CDR2 SQSDAQ. In DNA, the CDR3 is TGTGCCAGCAGCATGAGGGGGAAGGCTAACACTGAAGCTTTCTTT. Translating it yields CASSMRGKANTEAFF.

The V and J genes are TRBV2 and TRBJ1-4, with D uncertain. The germline CDR1 and CDR2 sequences are SNHLY and FYNNEI. This CDR3 has 13 amino acids. V shed 3 bases and J shed 5 bases, with 7 bases lying between them. For the CDR3, the DNA is TGTGCCAGCAGTGAGCGACCCAATGAAAAACTGTTTTTT. Its translation: CASSERPNEKLFF.

CDR3 DNA: TGTGCCAGCAGCTCCGGGCAGGGACGGGGTGAAAAACTGTTTTTT. Translating gives CASSSGQGRGEKLFF. The chain recombines TRBV7-8 with TRBJ1-4, with D possibly being TRBD1 (5 bases). Trimming cost V 4 bases and J 7 bases, with 16 bases left between them. Germline CDR1 and CDR2: SGHVS and FQNEAQ. This CDR3 has 15 residues.

This clone was seen just once. The CDR3: CSGIGQGRATEAFF. The CDR3 DNA follows: TGCAGCGGGATAGGACAGGGGAGAGCCACTGAAGCTTTCTTT. V is TRBV29-1 and J is TRBJ1-1; TRBD1 aligns across 9 bases. V gave up 7 bases and J gave up 4 bases; unmatched junction bases: 10. The CDR3 covers 14 residues. Germline loops: CDR1 SQVTM, CDR2 ANQGSEA.

This chain uses TRBV15 with TRBJ2-7, with 10 bases matching TRBD1. This CDR3 spans 15 amino acids. The V segment lost 1 base and the J segment 6 bases; nucleotides outside the gene matches: 6. The germline V gene encodes CDR1 LNHNV and CDR2 YYDKDF (reference sequence). CDR3 in amino acids: CATSRGGTGVFEQYF. The CDR3 DNA reads as TGTGCCACCAGCAGAGGAGGGACAGGGGTGTTCGAGCAGTACTTC. The full variable domain, with the rest looked up from reference TRBV15 and TRBJ2-7, is DAMVIQNPRYQVTQFGKPVTLSCSQTLNHNVMYWYQQKSSQAPKLLFHYYDKDFNNEADTPDNFQSRRPNTSFCFLDIRSPGLGDTAMYLCATSRGGTGVFEQYFGPGTRLTVT.

This chain links TRBV7-3 with TRBJ2-5; 7 positions match TRBD1. Germline lookup yields CDR1 SGHTA and CDR2 FQGTGA. V trimming: 5 bases; J trimming: 1 base; junction bases outside the gene matches: 7. The CDR3 is made up of 15 amino acids. The CDR3 spells CASSLSRDSQETQYF. In DNA form, the CDR3 reads TGTGCCAGCAGCCTGTCCCGGGACAGCCAAGAGACCCAGTACTTC.

V is TRBV11-3 and J is TRBJ2-1; unclear D gene. Between the trimmed V and J ends, which lost 2 bases and 3 bases, there was a span of 5 bases. The CDR3 extends over 13 amino acids. In germline, CDR1 is SGHNT, CDR2 YENEEA. This chain's CDR3 is CASSLNVYNEQFF. CDR3 nucleotide sequence: TGTGCCAGCAGCTTAAACGTCTACAATGAGCAGTTCTTC.

The rearrangement links TRBV7-2 to TRBJ1-1; TRBD1 is a possible D gene (6 bases). V lost 5 bases to trimming and J lost 1 base, with 14 bases between them. The CDR3 totals 15 residues. CDR1 and CDR2 (germline): SGHTA, FQGNSA. In DNA, the CDR3 is TGTGCCAGCAGCCAGCAACAGGGCAGGAACACTGAAGCTTTCTTT. This codes for CASSQQQGRNTEAFF.

The chain has TRBV19 and TRBJ2-1, with 10 nucleotides matching TRBD1. J lost 7 bases, V lost 2 bases, and 8 bases had no gene match. CDR1 and CDR2 from the germline V gene are LNHDA and SQIVND (reference sequence). CDR3 length: 16 amino acids. The CDR3 reads CASSIPYGTGANEQFF. The CDR3 DNA reads TGTGCCAGTAGTATACCGTACGGGACAGGGGCTAATGAGCAGTTCTTC.

The chain has TRBV19 and TRBJ1-5; 7 nucleotides agree with TRBD1. The V gene's germline CDR1 is LNHDA and CDR2 SQIVND (reference sequence). Losses at the gene ends were 5 bases for V and 6 bases for J; bases not matched to a gene: 4. The length of the CDR3 is 13 residues. CDR3 sequence reads: CASSDRVGQPQHF. The CDR3 region has the DNA TGTGCCAGTAGTGACAGGGTCGGTCAGCCCCAGCATTTT. The variable domain in full, completed from reference TRBV19 and TRBJ1-5, reads DGGITQSPKYLFRKEGQNVTLSCEQNLNHDAMYWYRQDPGQGLRLIYYSQIVNDFQKGDIAEGYSVSREKKESFPLTVTSAQKNPTAFYLCASSDRVGQPQHFGDGTRLSIL.

The count of this clone is one. This rearrangement joins TRBV27 to TRBJ1-2; the D is unclear. The length of the CDR3 is 14 residues. V was pared by 3 bases and J by 0 bases, with 8 bases between. The germline gives CDR1 MNHEY, CDR2 SMNVEV (reference sequence). CDR3 sequence: CASSFSRPNYGYTF. The CDR3 DNA reads TGTGCCAGCAGTTTCTCAAGACCTAACTATGGCTACACCTTC.

This clone came up a few times. This chain uses TRBV9 with TRBJ1-2, with a possible D match to TRBD1 (6 bases). V lost 0 bases and J 8 bases, leaving 14 bases between the germline ends. Germline CDR1 is SGDLS and CDR2 is YYNGEE. The length of the CDR3 is 14 residues. The CDR3 sequence is CASSVGRGMGGYTF. For the CDR3, the DNA is TGTGCCAGCAGCGTAGGCAGGGGAATGGGAGGCTACACCTTC.